The rows below give T cell receptor beta chains drawn from one sample of a study of shared clonotypes between healthy human individuals. The method was immunoSEQ multiplex PCR; TCRdb's version includes in-frame clones alone and lacks a portion of them. The sample lists roughly 2.2 million clones, over 85% occurring once. The sequencing sample was made of naive CD4+ T cells from PBMCs. These TCRs come from a man aged 18-30 years in good health. Some clones in this sample may be carry-over from other donors' samples. Both conserved end residues are part of each CDR3. The D gene is left open where the match is weak. Part of the rows lack a size; the others show once, few, many or a class for expanded clones.

J | D | length | size | V | DNA | CDR3
TRBJ2-1 | - | 13 | - | TRBV27 | TGTGCCAGCGGAGGGATCCCGGGCAATGAGCAGTTCTTC | CASGGIPGNEQFF
TRBJ2-1 | TRBD2 | 15 | once | TRBV30 | TGTGCCTGGAGTGTGCTGGTGGGAGGGCCGGGTGAGCAGTTCTTC | CAWSVLVGGPGEQFF
TRBJ2-7 | - | 13 | - | TRBV10-3 | TGTGCCATAAGACAGACCGCGGTTCACGAGCAGTACTTC | CAIRQTAVHEQYF
TRBJ2-7 | TRBD2 | 14 | - | TRBV19 | TGTGCCAGTGCGACTAGCGGGGGGACCTACGAGCAGTACTTC | CASATSGGTYEQYF
TRBJ2-3 | TRBD2 | 14 | - | TRBV2 | TGTGCCAGCAGGGCGACTAGCGGCACAGATACGCAGTATTTT | CASRATSGTDTQYF
TRBJ1-5 | TRBD1 | 15 | - | TRBV2 | TGTGCCAGCACATTAGGACAGGGCTCCCATCAGCCCCAGCATTTT | CASTLGQGSHQPQHF
TRBJ1-4 | TRBD1 | 14 | - | TRBV27 | TGTGCCAGCAGGCAGGGGGGGACTAATGAAAAACTGTTTTTT | CASRQGGTNEKLFF
TRBJ1-4 | - | 16 | - | TRBV5-1 | TGCGCCAGCAGCTCCACACCGGAGGGAGCTAATGAAAAACTGTTTTTT | CASSSTPEGANEKLFF
TRBJ2-7 | TRBD1 | 16 | - | TRBV6-5 | TGTGCCAGCAGTTACCGCCCCGGGACAGGGCCTAACGAGCAGTACTTC | CASSYRPGTGPNEQYF
TRBJ2-7 | TRBD1 | 15 | - | TRBV2 | TGTGCCAGCAGTGGGAGACAGGGGACTCACTACGAGCAGTACTTC | CASSGRQGTHYEQYF
TRBJ2-5 | - | 12 | - | TRBV19 | TGTGCCAGTACAGGGACTTCAGAGACCCAGTACTTC | CASTGTSETQYF
TRBJ1-2 | - | 15 | - | TRBV14 | TGTGCCAGCAGCCAAGAAGTTTTCACCAACCTTGGCTACACCTTC | CASSQEVFTNLGYTF
TRBJ1-5 | - | 14 | - | TRBV28 | TGTGCCAGCAGTTTGTTTACCCAAAATCAGCCCCAGCATTTT | CASSLFTQNQPQHF
TRBJ2-7 | - | 13 | few | TRBV6-5 | TGTGCCAGCAGTTACAGTAGGGGTGGCGAGCAGTACTTC | CASSYSRGGEQYF
TRBJ2-1 | - | 15 | - | TRBV5-1 | TGCGCCAGCAGCTTCATTCGCCTGGGAGACAATGAGCAGTTCTTC | CASSFIRLGDNEQFF
TRBJ2-5 | - | 15 | - | TRBV29-1 | TGCAGCGTTGAGGAGGGGTACAGTTGGCAAGAGACCCAGTACTTC | CSVEEGYSWQETQYF
TRBJ2-2 | - | 14 | - | TRBV6-5 | TGTGCCAGCAGTTTCAGGGTACCGACCGGGGAGCTGTTTTTT | CASSFRVPTGELFF
TRBJ1-5 | - | 13 | few | TRBV4-2 | TGTGCCAGCAGCCAAGTCGGCAATCAGCCCCAGCATTTT | CASSQVGNQPQHF
TRBJ1-5 | - | 16 | few | TRBV4-1 | TGCGCCAGCAGCCAAGATAGTTGGGATAGCAATCAGCCCCAGCATTTT | CASSQDSWDSNQPQHF
TRBJ2-1 | TRBD2 | 14 | - | TRBV9 | TGTGCCAGCAACGTAGCGGGAGCCCCCGTTGAGCAGTTCTTC | CASNVAGAPVEQFF
TRBJ2-7 | - | 13 | - | TRBV13 | TGTGCCAGCAAGGTGACAAGCTCCTACGAGCAGTACTTC | CASKVTSSYEQYF
TRBJ2-5 | TRBD2 | 16 | - | TRBV4-2 | TGTGCCAGCAGCCAGTCAGTGGTGGGGAGGGGAGGGACCCAGTACTTC | CASSQSVVGRGGTQYF
TRBJ2-2 | - | 18 | once | TRBV23-1 | TGCGCCAGCAGTCAAACTCCTTTCTGGGGGGCCGGCACCGGGGAGCTGTTTTTT | CASSQTPFWGAGTGELFF
TRBJ2-2 | TRBD1 | 13 | - | TRBV30 | TGTGCCTGGGGGACGACAGGGGCCGGGGAGCTGTTTTTT | CAWGTTGAGELFF
TRBJ1-4 | - | 14 | - | TRBV6-1 | TGTGCCAGCAGTGAGGGACCGTCTGGTGAAAAACTGTTTTTT | CASSEGPSGEKLFF
TRBJ1-1 | - | 14 | - | TRBV11-3 | TGTGCCAGCAGCTTAGAAGGGGGAAGCACTGAAGCTTTCTTT | CASSLEGGSTEAFF
TRBJ2-5 | - | 14 | - | TRBV5-1 | TGCGCCAGCAGCTTGTACGCAGGTCCAGAGACCCAGTACTTC | CASSLYAGPETQYF
TRBJ2-2 | - | 16 | - | TRBV21-1 | TGTGCCAGCAGCTACGGGCCAGGCGGGATTGCCGGGGAGCTGTTTTTT | CASSYGPGGIAGELFF